Listed below are T cell receptor beta chains from one sample, sequenced in a study of T cell responses to AZD1222 COVID-19 vaccine. Sequenced by immunoSEQ multiplex PCR; TCRdb stores in-frame clones only, minus some. This table holds 150,000 to 200,000 clones, around 90% found once. Sequencing used peripheral blood, obtained on day 0 of AZD1222 vaccination. Receptors were obtained from an adult in good health. The CDR3 runs from the conserved cysteine through the conserved F or W. The D gene is left open where the match is weak. Part of the rows lack a size; the others show once, few, many or a class for expanded clones.

abundance	d_gene	v_gene	j_gene	len	CDR3nt	CDR3aa
.	.	TRBV6-5	TRBJ1-2	13	TGTGCCAGCAGTCCGCCGGGGATCGGTGGCTACACCTTC	CASSPPGIGGYTF
.	.	TRBV11-3	TRBJ2-7	14	TGTGCCAGCAGCTTAGGCGGAGTGACCTACGAGCAGTACTTC	CASSLGGVTYEQYF
.	.	TRBV9	TRBJ2-5	13	TGTGCCAGCAGTCCCGGACAGTCCACGACCCAGTACTTC	CASSPGQSTTQYF
.	TRBD2	TRBV9	TRBJ2-1	19	TGTGCCAGCAGCGTAGCTTTTCTAGCGGGAGCGTTGGGGGGCAATGAGCAGTTCTTC	CASSVAFLAGALGGNEQFF
.	.	TRBV11-2	TRBJ2-1	12	TGTGCCAGCAGCTTTAGCGCGGGTGAGCAGTTCTTC	CASSFSAGEQFF
.	.	TRBV28	TRBJ1-1	16	TGTGCCAGCAGACCCCCCGGACGTCCATACACCCCTGAAGCTTTCTTT	CASRPPGRPYTPEAFF
.	TRBD1	TRBV3-1/TRBV3-2	TRBJ1-3	16	TGTGCCAGCAGCCAAGGGACAGGCCTCTCTGGAAACACCATATATTTT	CASSQGTGLSGNTIYF
.	.	TRBV9	TRBJ2-7	16	TGTGCCAGCAGCGTAGGGGGGGACAGTCTTATCCACGAGCAGTACTTC	CASSVGGDSLIHEQYF
.	.	TRBV6-2/TRBV6-3	TRBJ1-1	16	TGTGCCAGCAGTTACTCTCCTGGGGGTATGAACACTGAAGCTTTCTTT	CASSYSPGGMNTEAFF
.	.	TRBV5-5	TRBJ2-7	12	TGTGCCAGCAGCTCCCCCGCTTACGAGCAGTACTTC	CASSSPAYEQYF
.	.	TRBV20-1	TRBJ2-7	11	TGCAGTGCTCGCAGGGGTTACGAGCAGTACTTC	CSARRGYEQYF
.	TRBD2	TRBV27	TRBJ2-5	16	TGTGCCAGCAGTAGATCGACTAGCTTAGGAATAGAGACCCAGTACTTC	CASSRSTSLGIETQYF
.	TRBD1	TRBV7-9	TRBJ1-4	14	TGTGCCAGCATAAGGGGGACAGGGGAAGAAAAACTGTTTTTT	CASIRGTGEEKLFF
.	TRBD2	TRBV9	TRBJ2-2	17	TGTGCCAGCAGCGTAGGACTAGCGGGAGAGGCCACCGGGGAGCTGTTTTTT	CASSVGLAGEATGELFF
.	.	TRBV3-1/TRBV3-2	TRBJ2-7	16	TGTGCCAGCAGCCAAGAGAACAGGATTGGGATGGACGAGCAGTACTTC	CASSQENRIGMDEQYF
.	.	TRBV29-1	TRBJ2-2	12	TGCAGCGTTGTTCGGAGCACCGGGGAGCTGTTTTTT	CSVVRSTGELFF
.	.	TRBV19	TRBJ2-6	15	TGTGCCAGTAACCTCGGACAAGCTGGGGCCAACGTCCTGACTTTC	CASNLGQAGANVLTF
.	TRBD1	TRBV11-2	TRBJ1-1	14	TGTGCCAGCAGCTTTAGACAGGGAACCACTGAAGCTTTCTTT	CASSFRQGTTEAFF
.	.	TRBV25-1	TRBJ1-3	15	TGTGCCAGCAGTGAATTTGGGGGCTCTGGAAACACCATATATTTT	CASSEFGGSGNTIYF
.	.	TRBV11-2	TRBJ2-7	14	TGTGCCAGCAGCTTATCAATTACCGCCTACGAGCAGTACTTC	CASSLSITAYEQYF
.	TRBD1	TRBV9	TRBJ2-1	15	TGTGCCAGCAGCGTTACGGGACAGAGCTACAATGAGCAGTTCTTC	CASSVTGQSYNEQFF
.	TRBD2	TRBV9	TRBJ2-5	15	TGTGCCAGCAGTGCCGGACTAGCGGGCCAAGAGACCCAGTACTTC	CASSAGLAGQETQYF
.	.	TRBV7-9	TRBJ2-3	12	TGTGCCAGCAGCTTGGGGACAAATACGCAGTATTTT	CASSLGTNTQYF
.	.	TRBV13	TRBJ1-6	13	TGTGCCAGCAGCCCCAGGGGAGACTCACCCCTCCACTTT	CASSPRGDSPLHF
.	.	TRBV28	TRBJ2-1	15	TGTGCCAGCAGTTTAAAGGGGCCTGTTTGGAATGAGCAGTTCTTC	CASSLKGPVWNEQFF
.	TRBD1	TRBV27	TRBJ2-1	17	TGTGCCAGCAGAAACGAACAGGGGGTGTTCTCCTACAATGAGCAGTTCTTC	CASRNEQGVFSYNEQFF
.	.	TRBV11-2	TRBJ1-2	16	TGTGCCAGCAGACCTATAACCGACGGACAGCATGATGGCTACACCTTC	CASRPITDGQHDGYTF
.	.	TRBV7-9	TRBJ1-5	16	TGTGCCAGCAGCTTAGGAGCGGGGGACCGCAATCAGCCCCAGCATTTT	CASSLGAGDRNQPQHF
.	.	TRBV28	TRBJ2-1	14	TGTGCCAGCAGTCTCCTTGGAAAAGGGAATGAGCAGTTCTTC	CASSLLGKGNEQFF
.	.	TRBV9	TRBJ2-1	15	TGTGCCAGCAGCGTAGATTTTCTCCGGGAGAATGAGCAGTTCTTC	CASSVDFLRENEQFF
once	.	TRBV24-1	TRBJ2-1	16	TGTGCCACCAGTGATTTGCGTGGGAGCCTTTACAATGAGCAGTTCTTC	CATSDLRGSLYNEQFF
.	.	TRBV18	TRBJ2-1	15	TGTGCCAGCTCACCACTCGCGGACAGTGGGAATGAGCAGTTCTTC	CASSPLADSGNEQFF
.	.	TRBV28	TRBJ1-5	14	TGTGCCAGCACTCGGGCGTATAGCAATCAGCCCCAGCATTTT	CASTRAYSNQPQHF
.	.	TRBV4-2	TRBJ1-1	15	TGTGCCAGCAGCCAAGAGTGGGGGTTGGGCACTGAAGCTTTCTTT	CASSQEWGLGTEAFF
.	.	TRBV7-8	TRBJ1-1	14	TGTGCCAGCCTAGACCGCCAGGGAAACACTGAAGCTTTCTTT	CASLDRQGNTEAFF